The rows below give T cell receptor beta chains drawn from one sample of a study of cytomegalovirus exposure and HLA in healthy donors. The data were produced by immunoSEQ multiplex PCR, yet TCRdb's version contains in-frame clones alone and is incomplete. The repertoire holds more than 90,000 clones, 85% to 95% seen once, with 1.1% in the top ten. The specimen was PBMCs. Receptor source: a woman aged 30 to 39 in good health and CMV-seropositive. Both conserved end residues are part of each CDR3. A D gene is named only where the DNA matches it firmly. Where a row states a size, it is once, few, many or the class of an expanded clone; other rows omit it.

size | J | V | D | DNA | CDR3
- | TRBJ2-1 | TRBV7-3 | TRBD2 | TGTGCCAGCAGCCTTAATCTCGCTAGCGGAAAATATTACAATGAGCAGTTCTTC | CASSLNLASGKYYNEQFF
once | TRBJ1-3 | TRBV28 | - | TGTGCCAGCAGTCTCCGCCCAGGCTCCTCTGGAAACACCATATATTTT | CASSLRPGSSGNTIYF
- | TRBJ1-2 | TRBV28 | - | TGTGCCAGCAGCGACAGTCGCTATGGCTACACCTTC | CASSDSRYGYTF
few | TRBJ1-5 | TRBV27 | - | TGTGCCAGCAGTCCAGGACAGAACTTACCTTATAGCAATCAGCCCCAGCATTTT | CASSPGQNLPYSNQPQHF
- | TRBJ1-3 | TRBV7-2 | - | TGTGCCAGCAGCTTAGGACTGCTTTCTGGAAACACCATATATTTT | CASSLGLLSGNTIYF
- | TRBJ2-2 | TRBV7-3 | - | TGTGCCAGCAGCTTAAGGCCTCAGGGTAGCGGGGAGCTGTTTTTT | CASSLRPQGSGELFF
- | TRBJ2-2 | TRBV5-5 | - | TGTGCCAGCAGCTTGGGCAGGGGCACCGGGGAGCTGTTTTTT | CASSLGRGTGELFF
- | TRBJ2-7 | TRBV6-5 | - | TGTGCCAGCAGTTACTCTCTCAGGGACTCCTACGAGCAGTACTTC | CASSYSLRDSYEQYF
- | TRBJ2-7 | TRBV4-1 | TRBD2 | TGCGCCAGCAGCCCAGTAGCGGGGTACGAGCAGTACTTC | CASSPVAGYEQYF
- | TRBJ1-1 | TRBV10-3 | - | TGTGCCATCAGTGACGTCTCGAACACTGAAGCTTTCTTT | CAISDVSNTEAFF
- | TRBJ2-3 | TRBV4-2 | TRBD2 | TGTGCCAGCAGCCAAGCTTCGGGAGGCGCCACAGATACGCAGTATTTT | CASSQASGGATDTQYF
- | TRBJ2-7 | TRBV27 | TRBD1 | TGTGCCAGCAGTTTATCTCGGACAGGGTCGGGCGAGCAGTACTTC | CASSLSRTGSGEQYF
- | TRBJ2-1 | TRBV6-5 | - | TGTGCCAGCAAACTCAACCACAATGAGCAGTTCTTC | CASKLNHNEQFF
- | TRBJ2-5 | TRBV5-4 | - | TGTGCCAGCAGCCCTGGTGGTAGCCGAGAGACCCAGTACTTC | CASSPGGSRETQYF
- | TRBJ1-4 | TRBV27 | TRBD1 | TGTGCCAGCAGTTTATACTGGGGACAGGGCGGTGAAAAACTGTTTTTT | CASSLYWGQGGEKLFF
- | TRBJ2-5 | TRBV6-6 | TRBD1 | TGTGCCAGCAGTTACGCCGGACAGGGTCGGGAGACCCAGTACTTC | CASSYAGQGRETQYF
- | TRBJ1-4 | TRBV28 | TRBD1 | TGTGCCAGCAGTTTACCGGGGACAGGGGGTGAAAAACTGTTTTTT | CASSLPGTGGEKLFF
- | TRBJ2-7 | TRBV29-1 | - | TGCAGCGTTGAAGACGACAGTACATACGAGCAGTACTTC | CSVEDDSTYEQYF
- | TRBJ2-3 | TRBV9 | TRBD2 | TGTGCCAGCAGCCCCAGGTCTAGCGGGAGTATCACAGATACGCAGTATTTT | CASSPRSSGSITDTQYF
- | TRBJ1-2 | TRBV19 | TRBD1 | TGTGCCAGTAGTAGAGACAGGGTCGGCTATGGCTACACCTTC | CASSRDRVGYGYTF
- | TRBJ1-2 | TRBV28 | TRBD1 | TGTGCCACCATAACCGGGACAGGGGGAATTGGAGGCTACACCTTC | CATITGTGGIGGYTF
once | TRBJ2-5 | TRBV5-1 | TRBD2 | TGCGCCAGCAGCTTAGGGAGCTGGGGACTAGCGGTACAAGAGACCCAGTACTTC | CASSLGSWGLAVQETQYF
- | TRBJ2-5 | TRBV7-8 | - | TGTGCCAGCAGCCTACTAGAGACGGCCGAGCCCGGAGAGACCCAGTACTTC | CASSLLETAEPGETQYF
- | TRBJ2-7 | TRBV5-1 | TRBD2 | TGCGCCAGCAGCTTGGGGGCTAGCGGGAGATCTAACGAGCAGTACTTC | CASSLGASGRSNEQYF
once | TRBJ2-3 | TRBV5-4 | TRBD2 | TGTGCCAGCAGCGTCAAAACTAGCGGGTTTACAGATACGCAGTATTTT | CASSVKTSGFTDTQYF
- | TRBJ2-1 | TRBV25-1 | - | TGTGCCAGCAGTGAAACGGGAGCTTACAATGAGCAGTTCTTC | CASSETGAYNEQFF
- | TRBJ2-5 | TRBV19 | TRBD1 | TGTGCCAGTAGGAAGACAGGGGGTGGGCCGGAGACCCAGTACTTC | CASRKTGGGPETQYF
- | TRBJ2-1 | TRBV7-2 | TRBD2 | TGTGCCAGCAGCCATGCGGGAGGACCCCACAATGAGCAGTTCTTC | CASSHAGGPHNEQFF
- | TRBJ1-2 | TRBV19 | - | TGTGCCAGTAGTATTCACCTATCGGCGGGTAACGGCTATGGCTACACCTTC | CASSIHLSAGNGYGYTF
once | TRBJ2-1 | TRBV14 | TRBD1 | TGTGCCAGCAGCCAAGAAGGGGGACAGTGGCTTGAGCAGTTCTTC | CASSQEGGQWLEQFF
- | TRBJ2-1 | TRBV7-2 | TRBD2 | TGTGCCAGCAGCTTACTGCGGGAGGTCGCCAATGAGCAGTTCTTC | CASSLLREVANEQFF
- | TRBJ2-1 | TRBV5-4 | TRBD2 | TGTGCCAGCAGCACCCTAGCGGGAGGGCGGGATGAGCAGTTCTTC | CASSTLAGGRDEQFF
- | TRBJ1-1 | TRBV5-1 | - | TGCGCCAGCAGCTTGGTGCCGGGGTTAAACACTGAAGCTTTCTTT | CASSLVPGLNTEAFF
once | TRBJ1-1 | TRBV10-3 | TRBD1 | TGTGCCATCAGAGCTCCCGGGACAGGGGCCACTGAAGCTTTCTTT | CAIRAPGTGATEAFF
- | TRBJ1-5 | TRBV4-3 | - | TGCGCCAGCAGCCAAGATATTCGAGATCAGCCCCAGCATTTT | CASSQDIRDQPQHF
- | TRBJ2-3 | TRBV28 | TRBD2 | TGTGCCAGCAGTTTATTAGCGGGGAGCCATACGCAGTATTTT | CASSLLAGSHTQYF
- | TRBJ1-1 | TRBV28 | TRBD1 | TGTGCCAGCAGACCCCCGGGACAGGATACTGAAGCTTTCTTT | CASRPPGQDTEAFF
- | TRBJ1-2 | TRBV19 | TRBD1 | TGTGCCAGTAGTATGACAGGGGGCGCGATTAACTATGGCTACACCTTC | CASSMTGGAINYGYTF
- | TRBJ1-5 | TRBV5-1 | - | TGCGCCAGCAGCTTGACAGGGAACAATCAGCCCCAGCATTTT | CASSLTGNNQPQHF